The 23 T cell receptor beta chains presented below share a single source sample, sequenced in a study of T-cell memory formation after mild COVID-19. TCRdb fed the 5' RACE reads into MiXCR, producing one record per CDR3 protein. Counted here are some 210,000 distinct CDR3 sequences, under 12% occurring once; the ten biggest clones make up approximately 2.8%. Sample: PBMCs or a T cell subset sorted from them (not recorded which). These receptor sequences come from a man aged 18 to 30 who had mild COVID-19 (a few samples of this study predate the infection). Cell type and time point are not known.

The table lists this clonotype with a few counts. V gene TRBV28 combines with J gene TRBJ2-6, with unresolved D. The CDR3 totals 12 residues. V was cut by 7 bases and J by 0 bases, with 1 base left in between. CDR1 and CDR2 (germline): MDHEN, SYDVKM. In nucleotides, the CDR3 is TGTGCCAGCAACTCTGGGGCCAACGTCCTGACTTTC. This gives the protein CASNSGANVLTF. The full variable domain, its missing parts supplied by reference TRBV28 and TRBJ2-6, is DVKVTQSSRYLVKRTGEKVFLECVQDMDHENMFWYRQDPGLGLRLIYFSYDVKMKEKGDIPEGYSVSREKKERFSLILESASTNQTSMYLCASNSGANVLTFGAGSRLTVL.

V and J are TRBV19 and TRBJ1-4; no clear D gene. Trimming pared 7 bases from V and 8 bases from J, leaving 14 bases between. The CDR3 has 13 amino acids. Germline CDR1 is LNHDA and CDR2 is SQIVND (reference sequence). CDR3 sequence: CASTVRGREKLFF. CDR3 nucleotides: TGTGCCAGTACGGTTCGAGGTCGGGAAAAACTGTTTTTT.

This clonotype was found a few times. The gene calls are TRBV5-1 and TRBJ2-3; the match to TRBD2 covers 16 bases. This CDR3 comprises 17 residues. The germline gives CDR1 SGHRS, CDR2 YFSETQ. The V segment lost 3 bases and the J segment 1 base; nucleotides outside the gene matches: 2. The DNA for the CDR3 is TGCGCCAGCAGCTCCGGGACTAGCGGGGGGGGCACAGATACGCAGTATTTT. Translating it yields CASSSGTSGGGTDTQYF.

This chain links TRBV5-1 with TRBJ2-1; 10 nucleotides agree with TRBD2. The CDR3 runs 15 residues. Losses at the gene ends were 0 bases for V and 9 bases for J; bases not matched to a gene: 6. Germline CDR1 reads SGHRS; CDR2 reads YFSETQ. In DNA form, the CDR3 reads TGCGCCAGCAGCTTGGGGCTAGCGGGGGTAGCTGAGCAGTTCTTC. It translates to CASSLGLAGVAEQFF.

The sample holds a few counts of this clonotype. The CDR3 DNA reads TGCAGTGCTTCCCGGACAGGCTTGTACGAGCAGTACGTC. Protein sequence: CSASRTGLYEQYV. The chain is built from TRBV20-1 and TRBJ2-7, with 7 bases that match TRBD1. Germline loops: CDR1 DFQATT, CDR2 SNEGSKA (reference sequence). The length of the CDR3 is 13 residues. V was clipped by 5 bases and J by 4 bases; unmatched bases: 8.

This clonotype was observed a few times. The chain combines TRBV20-1 with TRBJ2-2; weak D call: TRBD2 (6 bases). Trimming took off 5 bases at V and 6 bases at J, with 13 bases between the two ends. Germline V CDR1 and CDR2: DFQATT, SNEGSKA (reference sequence). The length of the CDR3 is 13 residues. CDR3 in amino acids: CSAQSRLAGELFF. CDR3 sequence (DNA): TGCAGTGCTCAGTCTAGACTAGCCGGGGAGCTGTTTTTT.

This clonotype was observed at least ten times. The gene calls are TRBV5-6 and TRBJ2-3; the D gene is possibly TRBD2 (5 bases). CDR3 length: 12 residues. V lost 4 bases and J lost 5, with 8 bases in between. The germline V gene encodes CDR1 SGHDT and CDR2 YYEEEE. CDR3 sequence: CASSDYRDTQYF. The DNA for the CDR3 is TGTGCCAGCAGCGACTACAGAGATACGCAGTATTTT.

This clonotype was recorded a few times. This rearrangement joins TRBV7-9 to TRBJ2-2; tentatively, D is TRBD1 (5 bases). This CDR3 spans 19 amino acids. Trimming removed 3 bases from V and 2 bases from J, with 22 bases in between. CDR1 is SEHNR, CDR2 FQNEAQ, per germline (reference sequence). Here the CDR3 reads CASSFSRSRTRINTGELFF. The CDR3 region has the DNA TGTGCCAGCAGCTTTAGTCGTTCGAGGACACGGATTAACACCGGGGAGCTGTTTTTT.

The chain combines TRBV6-6 with TRBJ2-1, with D hard to call. The CDR3 sequence is 10 residues long. Germline V gene lookup returns CDR1 MNHNY and CDR2 SVGAGI (reference sequence). Trimming took 10 bases from V and 10 from J, leaving 11 bases between them. DNA of the CDR3: TGTGCCACAGGAGCACAGGAGCAGTTCTTC. As protein: CATGAQEQFF.

This clonotype has a handful of counts. The chain combines TRBV9 with TRBJ2-7, with TRBD2 matching over 8 bases. Germline loops: CDR1 SGDLS, CDR2 YYNGEE. The CDR3 totals 15 residues. With 0 bases clipped from V and 2 bases from J, the junction kept 4 bases outside the gene matches. In DNA form, the CDR3 reads TGTGCCAGCAGCGTAGCAGCGGGGGTACCCTACGAGCAGTACTTC. Encoded protein: CASSVAAGVPYEQYF.

The rearrangement links TRBV5-1 to TRBJ1-1; unclear D gene. The CDR3 runs to 14 residues. CDR1 is SGHRS, CDR2 YFSETQ, per germline. V dropped 0 bases and J dropped 4 bases, with 10 bases sitting between them. CDR3 sequence: CASSLDVRSTEAFF. The CDR3 coding sequence is TGCGCCAGCAGCTTGGATGTTAGGAGCACTGAAGCTTTCTTT. Variable domain in full (rest from reference TRBV5-1 and TRBJ1-1): KAGVTQTPRYLIKTRGQQVTLSCSPISGHRSVSWYQQTPGQGLQFLFEYFSETQRNKGNFPGRFSGRQFSNSRSEMNVSTLELGDSALYLCASSLDVRSTEAFFGQGTRLTVV.

This clonotype turned up a few times. In DNA, the CDR3 is TGTGCCAGCTCACCACGTTCGGGACTAAACGAGCAGTTCTTC. It translates to CASSPRSGLNEQFF. V gene TRBV18 combines with J gene TRBJ2-1, with 7 bases fitting TRBD2. The CDR3 is 14 residues long. Per germline, CDR1 KGHSH and CDR2 LQKENI. The V gene end was trimmed by 1 base and the J gene end by 10 bases; junction bases not matched to a gene: 7.

This clonotype was picked up a small number of times. The V call is TRBV5-6, the J call TRBJ1-6; a weak D match, TRBD1 (6 bases). V shed 0 bases and J shed 0 bases, with 16 bases lying between them. Looked up from germline, CDR1 is SGHDT and CDR2 is YYEEEE. The CDR3 has 19 residues. CDR3 amino acids: CASSLVGQSISSYNSPLHF. The DNA for the CDR3 is TGTGCCAGCAGCTTGGTCGGACAGTCTATAAGCTCCTATAATTCACCCCTCCACTTT.

The chain uses TRBV3-1 and TRBJ1-2; 10 positions match TRBD1. Germline V gene data show CDR1 as LGHDT and CDR2 as YNNKEL (reference sequence). This CDR3 region has 15 residues. Trimming cost V 4 bases and J 6 bases; bases outside gene matches: 8. CDR3 nucleotides: TGTGCCAGCAGCCCAAGGGACAGGGGAGGGCATGGCTACACCTTC. This encodes CASSPRDRGGHGYTF.

The J gene is TRBJ2-2, the V gene TRBV11-2; TRBD1 aligns across 9 bases. The V segment lost 1 base and the J segment 6 bases; nucleotides outside the gene matches: 6. The CDR3 sequence is 16 residues long. Per germline, CDR1 SGHAT and CDR2 FQNNGV. CDR3 loop: CASSLVGTGFAGELFF. CDR3 DNA: TGTGCCAGCAGCTTAGTGGGGACAGGGTTTGCCGGGGAGCTGTTTTTT.

In its sample, this clonotype was seen a few times. This chain joins TRBV30 and TRBJ2-7, with a tentative D call TRBD2 (5 bases). The V end lost 4 bases, the J end lost 6 bases, and 16 bases lay between the germline ends. The CDR3 loop spans 13 amino acids. Germline V gene data show CDR1 as GTSNPN and CDR2 as SVGIG (reference sequence). The CDR3 region has the DNA TGTGCCTGGATTGGACTGCGGAGCGGCGAGCAGTACTTC. Translating gives CAWIGLRSGEQYF.

The chain is built from TRBV20-1 and TRBJ2-3; D remains unclear. Germline V CDR1 and CDR2: DFQATT, SNEGSKA (reference sequence). The CDR3 is 10 amino acids. V lost 6 bases and J 4 bases, leaving 5 bases between the germline ends. CDR3 nucleotides: TGCAGTGCCCAAGCAGATACGCAGTATTTT. Residues: CSAQADTQYF.

This clonotype was observed at least ten times. The chain combines TRBV5-1 with TRBJ2-5, with D unresolved. The V end was cut by 1 base, the J end by 5 bases, with 9 bases between. Germline values: CDR1 SGHRS, CDR2 YFSETQ. This CDR3 contains 13 residues. The chain's CDR3 is CASSLLGSETQYF. The CDR3 DNA sequence: TGCGCCAGCAGCTTGCTGGGGTCGGAGACCCAGTACTTC.

This clonotype was seen more than once but under ten times. The chain has TRBV5-1 and TRBJ2-7, with no clear D. CDR3 size: 13 residues. Germline V gene data show CDR1 as SGHRS and CDR2 as YFSETQ. V lost 2 bases and J 6 bases, leaving 12 bases between the germline ends. In DNA, the CDR3 is TGCGCCAGCAGCTTAGATTTCCCGGGCGAGCAGTACGTC. Amino acid sequence: CASSLDFPGEQYV.

The V gene is TRBV3-1, the J gene TRBJ1-6; the match to TRBD1 covers 7 bases. Trimming at V came to 0 bases and at J to 10 bases, leaving 6 bases not matched to a gene. Germline-derived CDR1 and CDR2 are LGHDT and YNNKEL (reference sequence). The CDR3 runs 15 residues. CDR3: CASSQDWAGGSPLHF. The CDR3 bases are TGTGCCAGCAGCCAAGATTGGGCAGGGGGGTCACCCCTCCACTTT.

This clonotype turned up a few times. The gene calls are TRBV20-1 and TRBJ2-7; D uncertain. The CDR3 has 13 amino acids. The V and J ends lost 1 base and 2 bases respectively, with 9 bases between them. From germline, CDR1 is DFQATT and CDR2 SNEGSKA (reference sequence). Here the CDR3 DNA reads TGCAGTGCTAGAGCTCTTCCGACCTACGAGCAGTACTTC. Amino acid sequence: CSARALPTYEQYF.

This clonotype was seen more than once but under ten times. The junction departs from the called germline gene at one end, perhaps through a read error. The chain joins TRBV24-1 to TRBJ1-1; 12 bases are shared with TRBD1. Germline V CDR1 and CDR2: KGHDR, SFDVKD. This CDR3 region has 12 residues. As DNA, the CDR3 is TGTGCCACCAGTGAGGGGGACAGGGGGCGCGTCTTT. Translation gives CATSEGDRGRVF.

This clonotype occurred a few times. This chain connects TRBV4-3 to TRBJ2-1; TRBD2 might be the D (5 bases). The germline V and J ends were trimmed by 4 bases and 4 bases, with 20 bases remaining between them. The CDR3 extends over 17 amino acids. Germline CDR1 LGHNA, CDR2 YSLEER. CDR3 in DNA: TGCGCCAGCAGCCTAGGACTCTCCGGACTCAAATACAATGAGCAGTTCTTC. Protein product: CASSLGLSGLKYNEQFF.